Listed here are 6 T cell receptor beta chains from one sample, sequenced in a study of blood T cell repertoires in COVID-19. The repertoire was sequenced with immunoSEQ multiplex PCR; TCRdb's copy has only in-frame clones and lacks some. Among approximately 290,000 clones listed, around nine tenths were seen once. Sequencing used peripheral blood. These receptors all come from a woman aged 55-70 years with acute or convalescent COVID-19.

The gene calls are TRBV9 and TRBJ2-7, with TRBD2 matching 10 bases. V trimming: 1 base; J trimming: 5 bases; junction bases outside the gene matches: 12. Looked up from germline, CDR1 is SGDLS and CDR2 is YYNGEE. This CDR3 comprises 17 residues. The DNA for the CDR3 is TGTGCCAGCAGCGTACGGCCGCCTAGCGGGAGTGTCGACGAGCAGTACTTC. Translated: CASSVRPPSGSVDEQYF.

The chain is built from TRBV7-8 and TRBJ2-4, with 13 bases matching TRBD2. The CDR3 is 19 amino acids. The V gene end was trimmed by 1 base and the J gene end by 4 bases; junction bases not matched to a gene: 10. The germline V gene has CDR1 SGHVS and CDR2 FQNEAQ. The CDR3 loop is CASSLDGLAGALIKNIQYF. CDR3 nucleotides: TGTGCCAGCAGCTTAGACGGACTAGCGGGAGCGTTAATTAAAAACATTCAGTACTTC. The full variable domain, with the rest looked up from reference TRBV7-8 and TRBJ2-4, is GAGVSQSPRYKVAKRGQDVALRCDPISGHVSLFWYQQALGQGPEFLTYFQNEAQLDKSGLPSDRFFAERPEGSVSTLKIQRTQQEDSAVYLCASSLDGLAGALIKNIQYFGAGTRLSVL.

This clone has only one observation. V usage is TRBV19 and J usage is TRBJ1-5; 8 nucleotides align to TRBD1. From germline, CDR1 is LNHDA and CDR2 SQIVND (reference sequence). The CDR3 spans 16 residues. V was pared by 4 bases and J by 1 base, with 6 bases of the junction left unmatched. In nucleotides, the CDR3 is TGTGCCAGTAGTAGGACAGGGACCGACAGCAATCAGCCCCAGCATTTT. This codes for CASSRTGTDSNQPQHF.

The chain is built from TRBV6-5 and TRBJ1-2, with TRBD1 identical over 7 bases. The CDR3 is 13 residues long. V dropped 5 bases and J dropped 4; count of bases not matched to a gene: 4. CDR1 is MNHEY, CDR2 SVGAGI, per germline. The CDR3 nucleotides are TGTGCCAGCAGTCCGACAGGGTCCTATGGCTACACCTTC. Its translation is CASSPTGSYGYTF.

This clone was counted at least ten times. The rearrangement uses TRBV28 and TRBJ1-1; no clear D. The CDR3 is 14 amino acids. Germline V gene lookup returns CDR1 MDHEN and CDR2 SYDVKM. Trimming removed 3 bases at V and 1 base at J, with 9 bases between. The CDR3 nucleotides read TGTGCCAGCAGTTTGGAGAGGCGGAACACTGAAGCTTTCTTT. This gives the protein CASSLERRNTEAFF.

This CDR3 is CASSQDSTGEKLFF. CDR3 nucleotides: TGCGCCAGCAGCCAAGATTCGACAGGGGAAAAACTGTTTTTT. The V gene is TRBV4-3, the J gene TRBJ1-4; 7 bases are a match to TRBD1. Trimming cost V 0 bases and J 8 bases; bases outside gene matches: 3. The CDR3 extends over 14 amino acids. CDR1 and CDR2 from the germline V gene are LGHNA and YSLEER.